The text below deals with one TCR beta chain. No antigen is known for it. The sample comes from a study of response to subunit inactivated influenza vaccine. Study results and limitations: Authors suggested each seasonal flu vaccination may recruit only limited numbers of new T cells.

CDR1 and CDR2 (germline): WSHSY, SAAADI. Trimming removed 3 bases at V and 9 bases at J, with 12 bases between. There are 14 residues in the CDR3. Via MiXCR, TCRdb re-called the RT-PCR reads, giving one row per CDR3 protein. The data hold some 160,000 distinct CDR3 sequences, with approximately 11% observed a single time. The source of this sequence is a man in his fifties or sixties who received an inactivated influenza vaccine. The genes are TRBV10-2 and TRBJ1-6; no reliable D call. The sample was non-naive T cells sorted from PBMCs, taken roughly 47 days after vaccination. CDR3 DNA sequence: TGCGCCAGCAGTGACTGGGTATTAGGTTCACCCCTCCACTTT. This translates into CASSDWVLGSPLHF.